The 28 T cell receptor beta chains below all came from one sample that was sequenced in a study of OX40 agonist ivuxolimab in advanced cancers. The protocol was immunoSEQ multiplex PCR, while the TCRdb copy is restricted to in-frame clones and leaves out a portion. The sample includes 70,000 to 80,000 clones, roughly 77% seen only once; the top ten take 5%. Source: CD4+ or CD8+ T cells sorted from blood, taken in a trial of the OX40 agonist ivuxolimab. These receptors were taken from an adult with an advanced solid tumor such as melanoma, head and neck, liver or kidney cancer.

Of note for this clone: One junction end disagrees with the germline gene, perhaps due to a read error. This chain connects TRBV11-3 to TRBJ1-2; D unresolved. The V gene's germline CDR1 is SGHNT and CDR2 YENEEA. The CDR3 is 14 residues long. For the CDR3, the DNA is TGTGCCGGCAGCTTCTCCACGGCGGTTGGAGGCTACACCTTC. This sequence encodes CAGSFSTAVGGYTF. The complete variable domain, with remaining parts taken from reference TRBV11-3 and TRBJ1-2, reads EAGVVQSPRYKIIEKKQPVAFWCNPISGHNTLYWYLQNLGQGPELLIRYENEEAVDDSQLPKDRFSAERLKGVDSTLKIQPAELGDSAVYLCAGSFSTAVGGYTFGSGTRLTVV.

V is TRBV18 and J is TRBJ2-7; D gene ambiguous. The CDR3 is 15 amino acids. V lost 0 bases and J 0 bases, leaving 9 bases between the germline ends. CDR1 and CDR2 from the germline V gene are KGHSH and LQKENI. The DNA for the CDR3 is TGTGCCAGCTCACCACCCAGCCAGAACTCCTACGAGCAGTACTTC. The encoded protein is CASSPPSQNSYEQYF.

This clone appeared a single time. This sequence joins TRBV6-5 and TRBJ2-1; weak D call: TRBD1 (5 bases). Between the trimmed V and J ends, which lost 2 bases and 4 bases, there was a span of 12 bases. Germline V gives CDR1 MNHEY, CDR2 SVGAGI. This CDR3 region has 15 residues. The CDR3 region has the DNA TGTGCCAGCAGTTACGATAGGACACCATACAATGAGCAGTTCTTC. Protein product: CASSYDRTPYNEQFF.

The rearrangement joins TRBV6-6 to TRBJ1-1; no firm D call. This CDR3 region has 12 residues. Trimming removed 6 bases from V and 4 bases from J, with 9 bases in between. Looked up from germline, CDR1 is MNHNY and CDR2 is SVGAGI (reference sequence). The CDR3 nucleotides read TGTGCCAGCAGCTTCGAAGCCACTGAAGCTTTCTTT. This sequence encodes CASSFEATEAFF.

V usage is TRBV6-1 and J usage is TRBJ1-3; the D is unclear. V shed 6 bases and J shed 4 bases, with 13 bases lying between them. CDR1 is MNHNS, CDR2 SASEGT, per germline. This CDR3 contains 14 residues. The CDR3 coding sequence is TGTGCCAGCAGGCAGAGTGATAGAGGAAACACCATATATTTT. It encodes CASRQSDRGNTIYF.

J is TRBJ2-1 and V is TRBV5-8; 7 positions agree with TRBD1. V shed 3 bases and J 8 bases; nucleotides not matched to a gene: 5. The V gene's germline CDR1 is SGHTS and CDR2 YDEGEE. This CDR3 contains 13 residues. Here the CDR3 DNA reads TGTGCCAGCAGCTCATTACAGGGGTATGAGCAGTTCTTC. This gives the protein CASSSLQGYEQFF.

The chain combines TRBV7-3 with TRBJ2-1; 10 bases align to TRBD2. V trimming: 2 bases; J trimming: 8 bases; junction bases outside the gene matches: 9. Per germline, CDR1 SGHTA and CDR2 FQGTGA. The CDR3 runs to 16 residues. CDR3 DNA sequence: TGTGCCAGCAGCTTAGGACTAGCGGACAACGGGGATGAGCAGTTCTTC. Its translation is CASSLGLADNGDEQFF.

The chain uses TRBV11-2 and TRBJ1-1; D not certain. Germline assignment: CDR1 SGHAT and CDR2 FQNNGV. V was shortened by 4 bases and J by 2 bases, with 5 bases between the two germline ends. The CDR3 loop spans 12 amino acids. The CDR3, as DNA: TGTGCCAGCAGCTGGGGAAACACTGAAGCTTTCTTT. This sequence encodes CASSWGNTEAFF. Together with reference TRBV11-2 and TRBJ1-1, the CDR3 gives the full variable domain: EAGVAQSPRYKIIEKRQSVAFWCNPISGHATLYWYQQILGQGPKLLIQFQNNGVVDDSQLPKDRFSAERLKGVDSTLKIQPAKLEDSAVYLCASSWGNTEAFFGQGTRLTVV.

J is TRBJ2-3 and V is TRBV5-4; 12 nucleotides agree with TRBD2. CDR1 and CDR2 from the germline V gene are SGHNT and YYREEE (reference sequence). J gave up 2 bases and V 4 bases, and 5 bases lay outside the gene matches. The CDR3 totals 16 residues. The CDR3, as DNA: TGTGCCAGCAGCCCCGGACTAGCGGGATACACAGATACGCAGTATTTT. Translating gives CASSPGLAGYTDTQYF. The full variable domain, its missing parts supplied by reference TRBV5-4 and TRBJ2-3, is ETGVTQSPTHLIKTRGQQVTLRCSSQSGHNTVSWYQQALGQGPQFIFQYYREEENGRGNFPPRFSGLQFPNYSSELNVNALELDDSALYLCASSPGLAGYTDTQYFGPGTRLTVL.

In DNA, the CDR3 is TGTGCCAGCAGTGCCCGGATGGGACTAGCGGGAGAGGTGGAGACCCAGTACTTC. Translated: CASSARMGLAGEVETQYF. V gene TRBV27 combines with J gene TRBJ2-5; 14 bases line up with TRBD2. V shed 5 bases and J 5 bases; nucleotides not matched to a gene: 13. The CDR3 length is 18 residues. CDR1 MNHEY and CDR2 SMNVEV come from the germline V gene (reference sequence).

The V and J genes are TRBV18 and TRBJ1-1; TRBD1 agrees at 9 bases. Trimming took 6 bases from V and 1 from J; bases not matched to a gene: 12. CDR1 is KGHSH, CDR2 LQKENI, per germline. The CDR3 consists of 17 residues. The CDR3 DNA reads as TGTGCCAGCTCCCCGAGTATTTGGGGACAGGGGAACACTGAAGCTTTCTTT. This encodes CASSPSIWGQGNTEAFF.

In this sample, this clone turned up once. The CDR3 reads CASSRAQETQYF. The CDR3 DNA is TGTGCCAGCAGCCGCGCACAAGAGACCCAGTACTTC. The chain is built from TRBV7-6 and TRBJ2-5; D unclear. The V gene lost 5 bases and the J gene lost 2 bases, with 6 bases spanning the gap. This CDR3 is 12 amino acids long. CDR1 and CDR2 (germline): SGHVS, FNYEAQ. The entire variable domain, with the rest obtained from reference TRBV7-6 and TRBJ2-5, is as follows: GAGVSQSPRYKVTKRGQDVALRCDPISGHVSLYWYRQALGQGPEFLTYFNYEAQQDKSGLPNDRFSAERPEGSISTLTIQRTEQRDSAMYRCASSRAQETQYFGPGTRLLVL.

The chain carries TRBV5-5 and TRBJ1-2, with unresolved D. The CDR3 spans 15 residues. Trimming stripped 2 bases from V and 6 bases from J, with 17 bases between. Germline V CDR1 and CDR2: SGHKS, YYEKEE (reference sequence). CDR3 in DNA: TGTGCCAGCAGCTTCAGGATGGGAGAAGTGAATGGCTACACCTTC. Its translation: CASSFRMGEVNGYTF.

V is TRBV9 and J is TRBJ1-5, with D hard to call. The CDR3 runs 15 residues. The germline V and J ends were trimmed by 4 bases and 0 bases, with 11 bases remaining between them. CDR1 and CDR2 (germline): SGDLS, YYNGEE. CDR3: CASSPSWYSNQPQHF. CDR3 DNA: TGTGCCAGCAGCCCCAGTTGGTATAGCAATCAGCCCCAGCATTTT.

The chain combines TRBV5-5 with TRBJ2-2; no definite D call. This CDR3 contains 13 residues. The germline V and J ends were trimmed by 1 base and 5 bases, with 6 bases remaining between them. Germline CDR1 and CDR2: SGHKS and YYEKEE (reference sequence). The CDR3 DNA reads TGTGCCAGCAGCTTGTCGCGGACCGGGGAGCTGTTTTTT. It translates to CASSLSRTGELFF. Full variable domain (outside the CDR3, taken from reference TRBV5-5 and TRBJ2-2): DAGVTQSPTHLIKTRGQQVTLRCSPISGHKSVSWYQQVLGQGPQFIFQYYEKEERGRGNFPDRFSARQFPNYSSELNVNALLLGDSALYLCASSLSRTGELFFGEGSRLTVL.

The DNA of the CDR3 is TGTGCCAGCAGTGAACTCTCTTCTAGGGGGGGTAGCAATCAGCCCCAGCATTTT. As protein: CASSELSSRGGSNQPQHF. The chain uses TRBV2 and TRBJ1-5; possibly TRBD1 for D (6 bases). Germline V gene sequence: CDR1 SNHLY, CDR2 FYNNEI. Trimming stripped 2 bases from V and 0 bases from J, with 17 bases between. The CDR3 has 18 residues.

This clone appeared a single time. This rearrangement joins TRBV5-4 to TRBJ2-1; 13 bases line up with TRBD2. Germline CDR1 reads SGHNT; CDR2 reads YYREEE (reference sequence). Trimming cost V 4 bases and J 0 bases; bases outside gene matches: 10. There are 19 residues in the CDR3. CDR3 protein: CASSITSGGATSSYNEQFF. As DNA, the CDR3 is TGTGCCAGCAGCATAACTAGCGGGGGGGCCACCTCCTCCTACAATGAGCAGTTCTTC.

Worth noting for this clone: It is unclear where the CDR3 begins or ends on the DNA, so no DNA is shown, and the CDR3 is as TCRdb lists it. The chain employs TRBV5-1 and TRBJ2-5; the table assigns TRBD1, which was not confirmed against the DNA. The V gene's germline CDR1 is SGHRS and CDR2 YFSETQ. The CDR3 totals 15 residues, both ends included. The CDR3 loop reads CASSLGFGQGTGAYF.

The chain combines TRBV30 with TRBJ1-5; D ambiguous. V dropped 1 base and J dropped 0 bases, with 10 bases sitting between them. The CDR3 runs to 15 residues. Germline assignment: CDR1 GTSNPN and CDR2 SVGIG (reference sequence). CDR3 sequence: CAWSGGSASNQPQHF. DNA for the CDR3: TGTGCCTGGAGTGGTGGATCGGCTAGCAATCAGCCCCAGCATTTT.

This clone has more than one count but fewer than ten. The J gene is TRBJ1-4, the V gene TRBV5-1; 7 bases align to TRBD1. From germline, CDR1 is SGHRS and CDR2 YFSETQ. This CDR3 region has 18 residues. V trimming: 0 bases; J trimming: 5 bases; junction bases outside the gene matches: 13. CDR3 bases: TGCGCCAGCAGCTTGGGCCTAACCCGAGACAGGGTAAATGAAAAACTGTTTTTT. Encoded protein: CASSLGLTRDRVNEKLFF.

The rearrangement joins TRBV6-5 to TRBJ2-6; D not certain. The CDR3 totals 13 residues. Deletions cut 6 bases from V and 2 bases from J, with 5 bases between. Germline lookup yields CDR1 MNHEY and CDR2 SVGAGI. This CDR3 is CASRYTGANVLTF. The CDR3 bases are TGTGCCAGCAGGTATACTGGGGCCAACGTCCTGACTTTC.

J is TRBJ2-6 and V is TRBV4-2; possibly TRBD2 for D (6 bases). Germline assignment: CDR1 LGHNA and CDR2 YNFKEQ. V lost 2 bases and J 0 bases, leaving 14 bases between the germline ends. The CDR3 length is 18 residues. CDR3 sequence: CASSQNGEGGSGANVLTF. The CDR3 DNA follows: TGTGCCAGCAGCCAAAATGGCGAGGGAGGCTCTGGGGCCAACGTCCTGACTTTC.

V gene TRBV5-1 combines with J gene TRBJ1-2; no clear D gene. The germline V gene encodes CDR1 SGHRS and CDR2 YFSETQ. The V end was cut by 2 bases, the J end by 9 bases, with 2 bases between. This CDR3 has 9 amino acids. This chain's CDR3 is CASSFRYTF. The CDR3 coding sequence is TGCGCCAGCAGCTTCCGCTACACCTTC.

This sequence joins TRBV5-1 and TRBJ1-2, with D possibly TRBD1 on 6 matching bases. The CDR3 covers 18 residues. Trimming removed 4 bases from V and 0 bases from J, with 22 bases in between. Germline assignment: CDR1 SGHRS and CDR2 YFSETQ. The CDR3 reads CASSPGPAGAGSNYGYTF. The CDR3 bases are TGCGCCAGCAGCCCAGGCCCCGCGGGGGCCGGTTCTAACTATGGCTACACCTTC.

The chain recombines TRBV19 with TRBJ1-2; no firm D call. V was pared by 2 bases and J by 4 bases, with 14 bases between. This CDR3 is built from 15 residues. Germline-derived CDR1 and CDR2 are LNHDA and SQIVND (reference sequence). The CDR3 loop is CASSISYAEAYGYTF. DNA of the CDR3: TGTGCCAGTAGTATATCATATGCGGAAGCCTATGGCTACACCTTC.

In its sample, this clone was seen a few times. The chain links TRBV7-9 to TRBJ1-5, with D uncertain. The CDR3 has 14 residues. The germline CDR1 and CDR2 sequences are SEHNR and FQNEAQ (reference sequence). Trimming removed 4 bases from V and 0 bases from J, with 7 bases in between. The CDR3 loop is CASSSGLSNQPQHF. CDR3 DNA sequence: TGTGCCAGCAGCTCAGGACTTAGCAATCAGCCCCAGCATTTT.

This clone was counted once. This sequence joins TRBV14 and TRBJ2-3, with a tentative D call TRBD2 (5 bases). In germline, CDR1 is SGHDN, CDR2 FVKESK. This CDR3 has 17 amino acids. V was shortened by 0 bases and J by 1 base, with 14 bases between the two germline ends. The CDR3 sequence is CASSQEWESSGTDTQYF. The CDR3, as DNA: TGTGCCAGCAGCCAAGAATGGGAGAGCTCCGGCACAGATACGCAGTATTTT.

The V call is TRBV19, the J call TRBJ2-1; 10 nucleotides match TRBD2. The V and J ends lost 4 bases and 2 bases, in that order; junction bases with no gene match: 2. CDR1 is LNHDA, CDR2 SQIVND, per germline (reference sequence). This CDR3 has 15 amino acids. CDR3 coding DNA: TGTGCCAGTAGTACCGGACTAGCGGCCTACAATGAGCAGTTCTTC. This gives the protein CASSTGLAAYNEQFF.